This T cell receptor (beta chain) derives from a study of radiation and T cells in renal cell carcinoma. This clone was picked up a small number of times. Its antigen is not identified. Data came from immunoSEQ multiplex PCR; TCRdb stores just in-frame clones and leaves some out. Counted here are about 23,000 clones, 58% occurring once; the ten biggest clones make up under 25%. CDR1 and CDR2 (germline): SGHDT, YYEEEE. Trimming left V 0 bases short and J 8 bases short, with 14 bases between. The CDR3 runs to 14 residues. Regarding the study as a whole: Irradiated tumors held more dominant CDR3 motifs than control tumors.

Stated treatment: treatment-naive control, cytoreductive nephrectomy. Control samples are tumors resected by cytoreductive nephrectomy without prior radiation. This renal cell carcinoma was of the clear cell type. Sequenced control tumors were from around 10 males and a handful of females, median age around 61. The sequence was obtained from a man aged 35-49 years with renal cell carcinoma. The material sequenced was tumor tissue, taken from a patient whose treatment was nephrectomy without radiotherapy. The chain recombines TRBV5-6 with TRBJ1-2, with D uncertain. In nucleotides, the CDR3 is TGTGCCAGCAGCTTGGGAGACCGTAGGGCGGGCTACACCTTC. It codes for CASSLGDRRAGYTF. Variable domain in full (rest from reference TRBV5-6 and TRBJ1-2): DAGVTQSPTHLIKTRGQQVTLRCSPKSGHDTVSWYQQALGQGPQFIFQYYEEEERQRGNFPDRFSGHQFPNYSSELNVNALLLGDSALYLCASSLGDRRAGYTFGSGTRLTVV.